The sequence of this TCR beta chain was determined in a study of shared clonotypes between healthy human individuals. The CDR3 extends over 12 amino acids. Germline V CDR1 and CDR2: SGDLS, YYNGEE. J was trimmed by 11 bases and V by 3 bases; bases with no gene match: 8. Measured with immunoSEQ multiplex PCR; TCRdb has only the in-frame clones, and not every one. The sample carries under 2.5 million clones, about nine tenths recorded once. Sequenced sample: naive CD4+ T cells from PBMCs. Noted subset: CD45RA+ positively selected. The J gene is TRBJ2-7, the V gene TRBV9, with 7 bases lining up with TRBD1. The clonotype comes from a man aged 18 to 30 in good health. Some clones in this sample may be carry-over from other donors' samples. The CDR3, as DNA: TGTGCCAGCAGCGAACGACAGGGTCGGAAGTACTTC. Its translation: CASSERQGRKYF.